The 17 T cell receptor beta chains listed next were all sequenced from one sample in a study of shared clonotypes between healthy human individuals. Sequenced by immunoSEQ multiplex PCR; TCRdb stores in-frame clones only, minus some. The sample has 2 million to 2.5 million clones, 95% seen once. What was sequenced was naive CD4+ T cells sorted from blood. The subset denotes: CD45RA+ positively selected. These receptors were obtained from a man aged 18 to 35 in good health.

The CDR3 nucleotides read TGTGCCAGCAGCCCGAGAGGGGGGCGCCGCTCCTACGAGCAGTACTTC. It specifies CASSPRGGRRSYEQYF. The gene calls are TRBV9 and TRBJ2-7, with D tentatively TRBD1 or TRBD2 (6 bases each). The germline CDR1 and CDR2 sequences are SGDLS and YYNGEE. This CDR3 comprises 16 residues. V was shortened by 4 bases and J by 0 bases, with 17 bases between the two germline ends.

In the case of this clone: This CDR3 is also generated by other DNA sequences in the sample. The chain couples TRBV9 to TRBJ1-1, with D unresolved. The CDR3 runs 13 residues. Trimming removed 0 bases from V and 5 bases from J, with 8 bases in between. Germline V lookup: CDR1 SGDLS, CDR2 YYNGEE. CDR3 coding DNA: TGTGCCAGCAGCGTAGAGCTGGGAACTGAAGCTTTCTTT. It is translated as CASSVELGTEAFF.

The rearrangement joins TRBV27 to TRBJ1-4; 8 bases align to TRBD1. This CDR3 has 14 residues. The germline V gene encodes CDR1 MNHEY and CDR2 SMNVEV (reference sequence). Unmatched junction bases numbered 5, after V lost 4 bases and J lost 7 bases. The CDR3 DNA is TGTGCCAGCAGTTCCAACAGGGGGGGTGAAAAACTGTTTTTT. Its translation: CASSSNRGGEKLFF.

The CDR3 region is CASSHSRASGDEQYF. For the CDR3, the DNA is TGCGCCAGCAGCCACAGTCGGGCTAGCGGAGACGAGCAGTACTTC. The chain combines TRBV5-1 with TRBJ2-7; 7 nucleotides agree with TRBD2. Germline CDR1 is SGHRS and CDR2 is YFSETQ. The CDR3 has 15 residues. V lost 4 bases to trimming and J lost 5 bases; unmatched junction nucleotides: 12.

The chain couples TRBV27 to TRBJ1-5; TRBD1 matches 8 bases. Trimming cost V 5 bases and J 6 bases; bases outside gene matches: 15. This CDR3 comprises 17 residues. The germline V gene has CDR1 MNHEY and CDR2 SMNVEV (reference sequence). CDR3 sequence reads: CASSPRQGSLVGQPQHF. In DNA form, the CDR3 reads TGTGCCAGCAGTCCGAGACAGGGGTCCCTTGTCGGTCAGCCCCAGCATTTT.

This clone has just one count. The V and J genes are TRBV18 and TRBJ1-4; D possibly corresponds to TRBD1 (6 bases). The V gene lost 3 bases and the J gene lost 3 bases, with 17 bases spanning the gap. The germline V gene has CDR1 KGHSH and CDR2 LQKENI. The CDR3 loop spans 17 amino acids. The CDR3 region is CASSPSTGSLANEKLFF. The CDR3 nucleotides read TGTGCCAGCTCACCTTCAACAGGGAGTTTAGCTAATGAAAAACTGTTTTTT.

The J gene is TRBJ1-2, the V gene TRBV5-1; 10 bases line up with TRBD1. Losses at the gene ends were 4 bases for V and 7 bases for J; bases not matched to a gene: 7. CDR1 and CDR2 from the germline V gene are SGHRS and YFSETQ. The CDR3 contains 14 residues. The DNA for the CDR3 is TGCGCCAGCAGCCTAGAAGGACAGGGGGTTGGCTACACCTTC. Translation: CASSLEGQGVGYTF. The whole variable domain, remainder taken from reference TRBV5-1 and TRBJ1-2, is KAGVTQTPRYLIKTRGQQVTLSCSPISGHRSVSWYQQTPGQGLQFLFEYFSETQRNKGNFPGRFSGRQFSNSRSEMNVSTLELGDSALYLCASSLEGQGVGYTFGSGTRLTVV.

The chain uses TRBV28 and TRBJ1-1; no clear D. The CDR3 loop spans 14 amino acids. Per germline, CDR1 MDHEN and CDR2 SYDVKM. Trimming pared 8 bases from V and 6 bases from J, leaving 19 bases between. The CDR3 bases are TGTGCCAGCCGTGTCGGACGAACAGCGTCTGAAGCTTTCTTT. Protein sequence: CASRVGRTASEAFF. Combining the CDR3 with reference TRBV28 and TRBJ1-1 gives the whole variable domain DVKVTQSSRYLVKRTGEKVFLECVQDMDHENMFWYRQDPGLGLRLIYFSYDVKMKEKGDIPEGYSVSREKKERFSLILESASTNQTSMYLCASRVGRTASEAFFGQGTRLTVV.

The gene calls are TRBV30 and TRBJ2-4; D might be TRBD1 (6 bases). This CDR3 is 16 amino acids long. V lost 4 bases and J lost 5, with 21 bases in between. CDR1 is GTSNPN, CDR2 SVGIG, per germline (reference sequence). CDR3 amino acids: CAWNPLSLRQENIQYF. The CDR3 DNA is TGTGCCTGGAATCCTCTCTCCCTCCGACAGGAAAACATTCAGTACTTC.

In DNA, the CDR3 is TGCGCCAGCAGGTACTCGACAGGGTCGAGCACAGATACGCAGTATTTT. Translating gives CASRYSTGSSTDTQYF. The J gene is TRBJ2-3, the V gene TRBV5-1, with 7 bases matching TRBD1. V was pared by 5 bases and J by 0 bases, with 9 bases of the junction left unmatched. The CDR3 sequence is 16 residues long. Germline CDR1 SGHRS, CDR2 YFSETQ. The full variable domain, in which reference TRBV5-1 and TRBJ2-3 provide the parts outside the CDR3, is KAGVTQTPRYLIKTRGQQVTLSCSPISGHRSVSWYQQTPGQGLQFLFEYFSETQRNKGNFPGRFSGRQFSNSRSEMNVSTLELGDSALYLCASRYSTGSSTDTQYFGPGTRLTVL.

The rearrangement joins TRBV18 to TRBJ2-3, with TRBD2 matching over 10 bases. Trimming removed 2 bases from V and 6 bases from J; junction bases left unmatched: 8. The length of the CDR3 is 16 residues. CDR1 KGHSH and CDR2 LQKENI come from the germline V gene. The CDR3 DNA reads as TGTGCCAGCTCACCAATGGCACTAGCGGGACTGGATACGCAGTATTTT. This sequence encodes CASSPMALAGLDTQYF.

A word on this clone: Other DNA sequences in this specimen translate into the identical CDR3. The genes are TRBV5-1 and TRBJ2-2, with no clear D. V was trimmed by 0 bases and J by 2 bases, leaving 5 bases between them. Germline lookup yields CDR1 SGHRS and CDR2 YFSETQ. The CDR3 is 14 residues long. CDR3 protein: CASSLAGNTGELFF. The CDR3 DNA follows: TGCGCCAGCAGCTTGGCCGGCAACACCGGGGAGCTGTTTTTT.

The chain has TRBV5-6 and TRBJ2-7, with 9 bases that match TRBD1. V lost 4 bases to trimming and J lost 4 bases; unmatched junction nucleotides: 12. CDR3 length: 16 residues. Per the germline V gene, CDR1 is SGHDT and CDR2 is YYEEEE. The CDR3 protein is CASSPTEGQGLYEQYF. The DNA of the CDR3 is TGTGCCAGCAGCCCGACCGAGGGACAGGGACTATACGAGCAGTACTTC.

V is TRBV7-9 and J is TRBJ1-2, with D hard to call. With 5 bases removed from V and 3 bases from J, the gap between germline ends came to 13 bases. This CDR3 comprises 14 residues. Germline values: CDR1 SEHNR, CDR2 FQNEAQ (reference sequence). The CDR3 reads CASSNPIGYYGYTF. The CDR3 nucleotides read TGTGCCAGCAGCAATCCAATAGGTTACTATGGCTACACCTTC.

CDR3 region: CASSYARGAGELFF. DNA for the CDR3: TGTGCCAGCAGTTACGCCCGGGGGGCCGGGGAGCTGTTTTTT. This chain uses TRBV6-6 with TRBJ2-2, with 7 bases lining up with TRBD2. CDR3 length: 14 residues. The V gene end was trimmed by 2 bases and the J gene end by 6 bases; junction bases not matched to a gene: 3. The germline V gene has CDR1 MNHNY and CDR2 SVGAGI (reference sequence).

The chain carries TRBV6-6 and TRBJ2-3; D uncertain. Trimming removed 0 bases at V and 0 bases at J, with 7 bases between. The CDR3 is 15 amino acids. From germline, CDR1 is MNHNY and CDR2 SVGAGI (reference sequence). The CDR3 sequence is CASSYSDTSTDTQYF. The DNA of the CDR3 is TGTGCCAGCAGTTACTCGGATACGAGCACAGATACGCAGTATTTT.

The chain recombines TRBV9 with TRBJ1-3; no clear D. CDR1 is SGDLS, CDR2 YYNGEE, per germline. The V end lost 4 bases, the J end lost 3 bases, and 20 bases lay between the germline ends. This CDR3 has 17 residues. The CDR3 is CASSPPPPGISGNTIYF. For the CDR3, the DNA is TGTGCCAGCAGCCCCCCCCCACCGGGGATCAGTGGAAACACCATATATTTT.